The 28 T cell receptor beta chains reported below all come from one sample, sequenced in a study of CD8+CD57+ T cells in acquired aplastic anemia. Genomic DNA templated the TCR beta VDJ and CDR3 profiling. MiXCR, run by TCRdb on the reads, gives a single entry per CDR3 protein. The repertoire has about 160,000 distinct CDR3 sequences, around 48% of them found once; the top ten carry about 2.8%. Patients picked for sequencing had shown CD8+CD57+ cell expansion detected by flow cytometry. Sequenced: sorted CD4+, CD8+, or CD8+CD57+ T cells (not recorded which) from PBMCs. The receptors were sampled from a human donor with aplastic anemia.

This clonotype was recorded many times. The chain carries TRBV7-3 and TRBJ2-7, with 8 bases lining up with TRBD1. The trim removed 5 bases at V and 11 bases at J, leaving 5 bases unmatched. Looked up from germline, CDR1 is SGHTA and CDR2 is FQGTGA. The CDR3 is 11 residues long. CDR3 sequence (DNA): TGTGCCAGCAGCGCGGGACAGGAAGAGTACTTC. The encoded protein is CASSAGQEEYF.

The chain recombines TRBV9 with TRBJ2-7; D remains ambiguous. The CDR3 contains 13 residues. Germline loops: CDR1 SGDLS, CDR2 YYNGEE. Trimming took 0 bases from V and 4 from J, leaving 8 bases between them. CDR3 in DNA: TGTGCCAGCAGCGTAGGGGTGGGGTACGAGCAGTACTTC. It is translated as CASSVGVGYEQYF. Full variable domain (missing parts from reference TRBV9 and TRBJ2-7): DSGVTQTPKHLITATGQRVTLRCSPRSGDLSVYWYQQSLDQGLQFLIQYYNGEERAKGNILERFSAQQFPDLHSELNLSSLELGDSALYFCASSVGVGYEQYFGPGTRLTVT.

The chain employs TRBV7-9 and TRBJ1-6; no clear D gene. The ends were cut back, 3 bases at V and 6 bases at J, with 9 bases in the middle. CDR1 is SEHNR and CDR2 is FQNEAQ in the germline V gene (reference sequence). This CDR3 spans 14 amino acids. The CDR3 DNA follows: TGTGCCAGCAGCTTCGGCCCGGGTAATTCACCCCTCCACTTT. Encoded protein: CASSFGPGNSPLHF.

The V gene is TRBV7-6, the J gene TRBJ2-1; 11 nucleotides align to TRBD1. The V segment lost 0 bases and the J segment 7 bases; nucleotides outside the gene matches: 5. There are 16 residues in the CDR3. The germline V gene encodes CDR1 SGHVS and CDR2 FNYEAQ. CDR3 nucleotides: TGTGCCAGCAGCTTAGCGCTGGGACAGGGGGGGAATGAGCAGTTCTTC. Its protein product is CASSLALGQGGNEQFF. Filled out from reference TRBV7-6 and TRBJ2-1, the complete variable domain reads GAGVSQSPRYKVTKRGQDVALRCDPISGHVSLYWYRQALGQGPEFLTYFNYEAQQDKSGLPNDRFSAERPEGSISTLTIQRTEQRDSAMYRCASSLALGQGGNEQFFGPGTRLTVL.

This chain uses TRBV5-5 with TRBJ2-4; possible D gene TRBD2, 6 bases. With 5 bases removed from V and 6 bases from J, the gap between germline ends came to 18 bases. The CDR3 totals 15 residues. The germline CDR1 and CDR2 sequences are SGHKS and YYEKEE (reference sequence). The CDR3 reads CASRRGWGELNIQYF. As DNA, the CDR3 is TGTGCCAGCAGGAGGGGATGGGGGGAGTTAAACATTCAGTACTTC.

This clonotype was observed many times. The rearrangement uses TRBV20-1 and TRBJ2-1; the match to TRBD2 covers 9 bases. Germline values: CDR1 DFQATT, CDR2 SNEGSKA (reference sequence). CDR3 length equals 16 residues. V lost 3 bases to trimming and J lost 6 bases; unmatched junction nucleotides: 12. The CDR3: CSASPAGGPGLNEQFF. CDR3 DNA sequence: TGCAGTGCTAGTCCTGCGGGAGGGCCTGGGCTCAATGAGCAGTTCTTC.

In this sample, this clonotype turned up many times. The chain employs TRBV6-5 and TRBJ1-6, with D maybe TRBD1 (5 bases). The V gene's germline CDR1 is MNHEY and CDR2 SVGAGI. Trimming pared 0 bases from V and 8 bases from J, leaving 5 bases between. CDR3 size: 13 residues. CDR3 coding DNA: TGTGCCAGCAGTTACTCGGGGGATTCACCCCTCCACTTT. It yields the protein CASSYSGDSPLHF.

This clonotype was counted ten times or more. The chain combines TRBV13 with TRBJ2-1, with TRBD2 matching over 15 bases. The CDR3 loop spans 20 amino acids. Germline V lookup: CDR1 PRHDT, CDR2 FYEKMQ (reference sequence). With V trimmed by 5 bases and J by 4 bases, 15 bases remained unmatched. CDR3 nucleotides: TGTGCCAGCAGCACCTACTCGAGGACTAGCGGGAGGGCCTCTTACAATGAGCAGTTCTTC. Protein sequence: CASSTYSRTSGRASYNEQFF.

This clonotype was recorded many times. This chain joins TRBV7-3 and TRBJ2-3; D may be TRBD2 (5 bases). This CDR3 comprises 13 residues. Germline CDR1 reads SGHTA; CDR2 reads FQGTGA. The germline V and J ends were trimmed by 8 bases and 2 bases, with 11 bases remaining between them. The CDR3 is CASAAEHTDTQYF. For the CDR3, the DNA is TGTGCCAGCGCAGCGGAACACACAGATACGCAGTATTTT.

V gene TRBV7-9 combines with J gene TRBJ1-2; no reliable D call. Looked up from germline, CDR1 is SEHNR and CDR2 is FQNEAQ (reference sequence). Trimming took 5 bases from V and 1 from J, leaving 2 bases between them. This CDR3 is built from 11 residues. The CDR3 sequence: CASSLNYGYTF. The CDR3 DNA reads TGTGCCAGCAGCCTTAACTATGGCTACACCTTC.

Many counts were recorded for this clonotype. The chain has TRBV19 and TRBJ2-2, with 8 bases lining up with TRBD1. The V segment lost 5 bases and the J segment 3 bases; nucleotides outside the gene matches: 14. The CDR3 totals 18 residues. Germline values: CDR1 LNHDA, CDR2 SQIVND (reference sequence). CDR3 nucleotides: TGTGCCAGTAGTTCCCAACCTCCCGGGACAGGACACACCGGGGAGCTGTTTTTT. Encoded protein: CASSSQPPGTGHTGELFF.

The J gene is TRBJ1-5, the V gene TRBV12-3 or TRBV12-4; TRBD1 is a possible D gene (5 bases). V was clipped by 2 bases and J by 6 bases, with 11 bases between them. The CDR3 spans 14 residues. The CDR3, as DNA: TGTGCCAGCAGTTTATTGGGGGAGGGTCAGCCCCAGCATTTT. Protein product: CASSLLGEGQPQHF.

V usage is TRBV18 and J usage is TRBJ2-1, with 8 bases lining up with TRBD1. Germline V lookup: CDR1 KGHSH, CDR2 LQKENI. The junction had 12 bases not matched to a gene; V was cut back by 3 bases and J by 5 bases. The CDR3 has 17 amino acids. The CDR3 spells CASSPFGTGLKDNEQFF. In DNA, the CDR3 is TGTGCCAGCTCACCCTTCGGGACAGGTTTGAAGGACAATGAGCAGTTCTTC.

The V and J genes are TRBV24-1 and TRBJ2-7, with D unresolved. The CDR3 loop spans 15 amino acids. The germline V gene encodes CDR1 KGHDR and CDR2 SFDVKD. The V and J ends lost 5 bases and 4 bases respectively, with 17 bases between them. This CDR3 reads CATSGDVRRRYEQYF. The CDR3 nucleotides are TGTGCCACCAGTGGCGATGTCAGGCGACGATACGAGCAGTACTTC.

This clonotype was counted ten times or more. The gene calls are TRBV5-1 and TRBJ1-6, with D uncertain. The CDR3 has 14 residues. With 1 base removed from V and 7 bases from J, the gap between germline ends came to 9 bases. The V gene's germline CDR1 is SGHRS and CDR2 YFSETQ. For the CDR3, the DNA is TGCGCCAGCAGCTTGATCACAGAAAATTCACCCCTCCACTTT. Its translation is CASSLITENSPLHF. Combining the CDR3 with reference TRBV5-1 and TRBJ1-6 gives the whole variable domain KAGVTQTPRYLIKTRGQQVTLSCSPISGHRSVSWYQQTPGQGLQFLFEYFSETQRNKGNFPGRFSGRQFSNSRSEMNVSTLELGDSALYLCASSLITENSPLHFGNGTRLTVT.

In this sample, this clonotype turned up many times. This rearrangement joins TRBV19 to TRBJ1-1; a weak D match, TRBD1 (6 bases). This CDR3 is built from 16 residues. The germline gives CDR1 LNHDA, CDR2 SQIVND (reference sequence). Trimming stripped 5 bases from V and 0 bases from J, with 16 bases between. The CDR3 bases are TGTGCCAGTAGTTCAGAAGGGGGGGCTATGAACACTGAAGCTTTCTTT. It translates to CASSSEGGAMNTEAFF.

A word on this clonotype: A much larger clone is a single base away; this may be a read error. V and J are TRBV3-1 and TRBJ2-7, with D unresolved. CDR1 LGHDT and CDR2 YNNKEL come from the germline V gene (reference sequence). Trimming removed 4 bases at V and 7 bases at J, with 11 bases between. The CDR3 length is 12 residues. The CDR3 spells CASSLSLGEQYF. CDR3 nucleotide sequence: TGTGCCAGCAGCCTAAGTCTTGGGGAGCAGTACTTC.

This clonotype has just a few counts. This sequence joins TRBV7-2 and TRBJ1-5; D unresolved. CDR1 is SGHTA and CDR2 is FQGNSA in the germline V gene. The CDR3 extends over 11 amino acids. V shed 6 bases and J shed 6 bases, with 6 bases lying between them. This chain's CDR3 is CASSVGQPQHF. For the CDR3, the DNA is TGTGCCAGCAGTGTGGGTCAGCCCCAGCATTTT.

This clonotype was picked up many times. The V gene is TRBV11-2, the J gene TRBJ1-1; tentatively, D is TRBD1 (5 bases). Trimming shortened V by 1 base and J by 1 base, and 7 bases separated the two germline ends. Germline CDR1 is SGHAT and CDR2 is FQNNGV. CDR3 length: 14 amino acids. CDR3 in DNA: TGTGCCAGCAGCTTAGGAGGGACGAACACTGAAGCTTTCTTT. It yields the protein CASSLGGTNTEAFF.

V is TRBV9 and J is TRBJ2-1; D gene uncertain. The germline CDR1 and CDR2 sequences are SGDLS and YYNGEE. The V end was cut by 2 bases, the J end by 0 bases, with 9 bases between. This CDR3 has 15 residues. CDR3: CASSVLDHSYNEQFF. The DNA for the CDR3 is TGTGCCAGCAGCGTTTTAGATCACTCCTACAATGAGCAGTTCTTC.

The CDR3 region has the DNA TGTGCCACCAGTGATTTAGCGGGGGATTACAATGAGCAGTTCTTC. The encoded protein is CATSDLAGDYNEQFF. The rearrangement joins TRBV24-1 to TRBJ2-1, with 8 bases lining up with TRBD2. CDR1 and CDR2 from the germline V gene are KGHDR and SFDVKD. J was trimmed by 4 bases and V by 1 base; bases with no gene match: 2. The CDR3 is 15 amino acids.

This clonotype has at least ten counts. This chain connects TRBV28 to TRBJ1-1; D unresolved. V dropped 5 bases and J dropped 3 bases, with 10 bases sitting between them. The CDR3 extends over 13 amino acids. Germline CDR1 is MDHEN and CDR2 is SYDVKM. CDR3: CASSLPQYTEAFF. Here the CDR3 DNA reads TGTGCCAGCAGTCTCCCCCAATACACTGAAGCTTTCTTT.

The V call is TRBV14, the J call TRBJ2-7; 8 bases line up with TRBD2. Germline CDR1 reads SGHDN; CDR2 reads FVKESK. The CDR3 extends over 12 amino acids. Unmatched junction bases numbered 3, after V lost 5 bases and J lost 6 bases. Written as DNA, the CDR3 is TGTGCCAGCAGCACGGGAGGGGGCGAGCAGTACTTC. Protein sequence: CASSTGGGEQYF.

The CDR3 coding sequence is TGCAGTGCCAATGGCGGGGACCGGGTAGATACGCAGTATTTT. Residues: CSANGGDRVDTQYF. The genes are TRBV20-1 and TRBJ2-3; possible D gene TRBD2, 6 bases. There are 14 residues in the CDR3. Per germline, CDR1 DFQATT and CDR2 SNEGSKA (reference sequence). With 6 bases removed from V and 5 bases from J, the gap between germline ends came to 18 bases.

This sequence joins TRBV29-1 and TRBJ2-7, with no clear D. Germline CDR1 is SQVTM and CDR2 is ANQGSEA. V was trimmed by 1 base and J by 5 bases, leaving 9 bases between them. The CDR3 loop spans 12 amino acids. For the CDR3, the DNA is TGCAGCGTTGAAGGTCGTTTCGACGAGCAGTACTTC. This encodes CSVEGRFDEQYF.

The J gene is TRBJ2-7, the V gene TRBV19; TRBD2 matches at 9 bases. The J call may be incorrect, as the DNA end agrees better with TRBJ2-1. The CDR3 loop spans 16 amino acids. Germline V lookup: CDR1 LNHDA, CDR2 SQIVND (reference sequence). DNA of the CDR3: TGTGCCAGTAGCATTCTAGCCGGGGTAGCGGGAGCTGGGCAGTTCTTC. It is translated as CASSILAGVAGAGQFF.

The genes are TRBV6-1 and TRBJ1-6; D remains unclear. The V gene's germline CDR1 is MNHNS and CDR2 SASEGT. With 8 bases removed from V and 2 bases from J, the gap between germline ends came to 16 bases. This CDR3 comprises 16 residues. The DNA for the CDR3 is TGTGCCAGCGCCTCCGGAGACGGGACCTATAATTCACCCCTCCACTTT. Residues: CASASGDGTYNSPLHF.

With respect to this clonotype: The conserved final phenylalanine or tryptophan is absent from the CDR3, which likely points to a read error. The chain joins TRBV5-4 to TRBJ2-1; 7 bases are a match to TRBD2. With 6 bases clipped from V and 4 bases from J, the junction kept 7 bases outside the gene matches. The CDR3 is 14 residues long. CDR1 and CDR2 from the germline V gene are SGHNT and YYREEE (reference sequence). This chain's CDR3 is CASMIASGYNEQFL. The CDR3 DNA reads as TGTGCCAGCATGATTGCTAGCGGATACAATGAGCAGTTCCTC.